This record concerns one T cell receptor beta chain sequence. Its antigen is unknown. Every donor contributed around 10 milliliters of peripheral blood by blood draw. The CDR3 is 14 residues long. V was cut by 0 bases and J by 4 bases, with 9 bases left in between. Per the germline V gene, CDR1 is LNHNV and CDR2 is YYDKDF (reference sequence). The data were taken from a study of blood T cells in healthy people across ages. Study summary: Using template switching, researchers captured about one barcoded beta molecule for each two T cells.

A second about 7 to 12 cycle PCR used barcoded and J-beta primers. TCRdb re-derived calls from the 5' RACE reads in MiXCR, one entry per CDR3 protein. The sample has 1.5 million to 1.8 million distinct CDR3 sequences, roughly 43% seen once; the top ten hold about 3.8%. Study results and limitations: Roughly linear age-related decline in beta diversity appeared, significant by age around 40.

Material for sequencing was blood. This sequence was found in a woman under 30 in good health. The rearrangement uses TRBV15 and TRBJ1-2, with D uncertain. The CDR3 DNA reads TGTGCCACCAGCAGAGAGGGCAGTTTCTATGGCTACACCTTC. Translation gives CATSREGSFYGYTF.